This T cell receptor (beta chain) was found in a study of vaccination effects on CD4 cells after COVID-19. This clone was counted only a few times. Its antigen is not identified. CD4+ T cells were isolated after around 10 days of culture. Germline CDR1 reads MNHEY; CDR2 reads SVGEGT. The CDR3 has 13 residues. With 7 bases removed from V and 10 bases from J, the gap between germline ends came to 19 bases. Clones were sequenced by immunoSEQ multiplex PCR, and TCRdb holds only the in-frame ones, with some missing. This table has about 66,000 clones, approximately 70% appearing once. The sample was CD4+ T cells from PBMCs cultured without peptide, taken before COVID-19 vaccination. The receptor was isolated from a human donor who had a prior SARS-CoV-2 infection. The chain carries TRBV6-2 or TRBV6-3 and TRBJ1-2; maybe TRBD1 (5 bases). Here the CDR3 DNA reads TGTGCCAGCAACCCCGGGGACCACTTCGACTACACCTTC. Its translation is CASNPGDHFDYTF.